The 30 T cell receptor beta chains below come from one sample, sequenced in a study of T cell responses to AZD1222 COVID-19 vaccine. Some clones are missing from TCRdb's copy, which holds only in-frame ones; the method was immunoSEQ multiplex PCR. This sample has about 84,000 clones, with about 82% found just once. The starting material was peripheral blood, obtained 28 days after the second AZD1222 dose. These receptors all stem from an adult who received the AZD1222 COVID-19 vaccine.

V gene TRBV9 combines with J gene TRBJ2-1; D not certain. CDR1 SGDLS and CDR2 YYNGEE come from the germline V gene. Trimming took 1 base from V and 1 from J, leaving 9 bases between them. CDR3 size: 15 residues. The CDR3 DNA follows: TGTGCCAGCAGCGTAACACCTCTGTCCTACAATGAGCAGTTCTTC. Its protein is CASSVTPLSYNEQFF.

The chain links TRBV6-7 to TRBJ2-7, with unresolved D. TRBV6-7 is an ORF, with its function uncertain. Between the trimmed V and J ends, which lost 0 bases and 3 bases, there was a span of 12 bases. The CDR3 spans 15 residues. The CDR3: CASSYSMEKDYEQYF. The CDR3 nucleotides are TGTGCCAGCAGTTACTCGATGGAGAAAGACTACGAGCAGTACTTC.

The chain employs TRBV5-1 and TRBJ2-6; either TRBD1 or TRBD2 may supply D (5 bases each). The CDR3 is 17 amino acids. The germline V gene encodes CDR1 SGHRS and CDR2 YFSETQ. The V end lost 4 bases, the J end lost 1 base, and 15 bases lay between the germline ends. CDR3 in DNA: TGCGCCAGCAGCCCCTACGCCGGGGCTTCTGGGGCCAACGTCCTGACTTTC. Translated, it gives CASSPYAGASGANVLTF.

This clone occurred once. The chain uses TRBV7-2 and TRBJ2-7; TRBD2 agrees at 13 bases. Germline V gene data show CDR1 as SGHTA and CDR2 as FQGNSA. J gave up 3 bases and V 6 bases, and 5 bases lay outside the gene matches. The CDR3 totals 15 residues. In nucleotides, the CDR3 is TGTGCCAGCAGGGGCGGGACTAGCGGGATCTACGAGCAGTACTTC. It codes for CASRGGTSGIYEQYF.

The rearrangement uses TRBV2 and TRBJ2-5, with D uncertain. The CDR3 totals 11 residues. V shed 8 bases and J shed 1 base, with 5 bases lying between them. The germline gives CDR1 SNHLY, CDR2 FYNNEI. The chain's CDR3 is CASAVQETQYF. CDR3 sequence (DNA): TGTGCCAGCGCAGTCCAAGAGACCCAGTACTTC.

This chain joins TRBV7-8 and TRBJ2-1; 9 bases fit TRBD2. Germline values: CDR1 SGHVS, CDR2 FQNEAQ. The CDR3 covers 15 residues. V dropped 5 bases and J dropped 6; count of bases not matched to a gene: 8. The CDR3 here is CASSRAGGGSNEQFF. CDR3 nucleotides: TGTGCCAGCAGCAGAGCGGGGGGCGGGTCCAATGAGCAGTTCTTC.

The chain links TRBV4-2 to TRBJ2-1, with TRBD2 identical over 11 bases. Trimming cost V 0 bases and J 6 bases; bases outside gene matches: 4. This CDR3 comprises 16 residues. Germline assignment: CDR1 LGHNA and CDR2 YNFKEQ. The CDR3 nucleotides read TGTGCCAGCAGCCAAGAGATAGCGGGGGGGCCCAATGAGCAGTTCTTC. Its translation is CASSQEIAGGPNEQFF.

This chain links TRBV28 with TRBJ1-4, with a possible D match to TRBD1 (6 bases). Germline CDR1 MDHEN, CDR2 SYDVKM. The V end was cut by 3 bases, the J end by 8 bases, with 13 bases between. CDR3 length: 14 amino acids. The CDR3 DNA sequence: TGTGCCAGCAGTTTCTCCGGGACATTGGAAAAACTGTTTTTT. Protein: CASSFSGTLEKLFF.

The chain is built from TRBV28 and TRBJ2-6; unclear D gene. The CDR3 loop spans 15 amino acids. With 3 bases removed from V and 1 base from J, the gap between germline ends came to 7 bases. Germline CDR1 and CDR2: MDHEN and SYDVKM. CDR3 sequence: CASSFELSGANVLTF. In DNA form, the CDR3 reads TGTGCCAGCAGTTTCGAGTTATCTGGGGCCAACGTCCTGACTTTC.

The chain couples TRBV10-3 to TRBJ2-3; TRBD2 agrees at 11 bases. The germline gives CDR1 ENHRY, CDR2 SYGVKD. Trimming cost V 11 bases and J 5 bases; bases outside gene matches: 9. This CDR3 has 14 amino acids. CDR3 DNA: TGTGCCGCTCAGGTAGCGGGGGGGGTAGATACGCAGTATTTT. Protein sequence: CAAQVAGGVDTQYF.

The genes are TRBV5-4 and TRBJ2-7; D is unresolved. The CDR3 runs 13 residues. The V gene lost 2 bases and the J gene lost 2 bases, with 8 bases spanning the gap. Germline CDR1 is SGHNT and CDR2 is YYREEE (reference sequence). The chain's CDR3 is CASSLPGTYEQYF. The CDR3 coding sequence is TGTGCCAGCAGCTTACCAGGCACCTACGAGCAGTACTTC.

The J gene is TRBJ2-3, the V gene TRBV7-9; D ambiguous. Germline CDR1 SEHNR, CDR2 FQNEAQ (reference sequence). The CDR3 length is 16 residues. Trimming took 5 bases from V and 4 from J, leaving 19 bases between them. Here the CDR3 reads CASSPPDPSYADTQYF. CDR3 in DNA: TGTGCCAGCAGCCCCCCGGACCCGAGCTACGCAGATACGCAGTATTTT.

This clone was detected a few times. The V and J genes are TRBV19 and TRBJ1-1; D not certain. Trimming took 6 bases from V and 5 from J, leaving 13 bases between them. The length of the CDR3 is 13 residues. Germline CDR1 LNHDA, CDR2 SQIVND (reference sequence). The CDR3 here is CASSTGPRTEAFF. In nucleotides, the CDR3 is TGTGCCAGTAGCACCGGACCGAGGACTGAAGCTTTCTTT.

This chain joins TRBV5-1 and TRBJ2-7, with D possibly called TRBD1 or TRBD2 (5 bases each). The CDR3 sequence is 16 residues long. V was pared by 0 bases and J by 2 bases, with 15 bases between. Germline V lookup: CDR1 SGHRS, CDR2 YFSETQ. This CDR3 is CASSLEGAGLPYEQYF. CDR3 DNA: TGCGCCAGCAGCTTGGAAGGGGCCGGACTCCCCTACGAGCAGTACTTC.

The chain links TRBV5-1 to TRBJ1-1; TRBD1 might be the D (5 bases). Trimming left V 0 bases short and J 5 bases short, with 14 bases between. The length of the CDR3 is 15 residues. From germline, CDR1 is SGHRS and CDR2 YFSETQ. DNA for the CDR3: TGCGCCAGCAGCTTGGGGACGAATAAGGGGACTGAAGCTTTCTTT. Protein product: CASSLGTNKGTEAFF.

V gene TRBV5-6 combines with J gene TRBJ2-3, with 10 bases lining up with TRBD2. Germline V CDR1 and CDR2: SGHDT, YYEEEE. This CDR3 has 15 amino acids. The V segment lost 3 bases and the J segment 3 bases; nucleotides outside the gene matches: 4. The CDR3 coding sequence is TGTGCCAGCAGCTGGCAGCGGGGGGGGACAGATACGCAGTATTTT. Encoded protein: CASSWQRGGTDTQYF.

The chain links TRBV18 to TRBJ2-7; either TRBD1 or TRBD2 may fit D (5 bases each). The ends were cut back, 5 bases at V and 3 bases at J, with 14 bases in the middle. Germline CDR1 is KGHSH and CDR2 is LQKENI. The CDR3 totals 14 residues. CDR3 loop: CASSARDGDYEQYF. CDR3 bases: TGTGCCAGCTCAGCCCGGGACGGGGACTACGAGCAGTACTTC.

The V call is TRBV5-1, the J call TRBJ2-1; 7 nucleotides align to TRBD1. This CDR3 comprises 16 residues. The V and J ends lost 4 bases and 0 bases, in that order; junction bases with no gene match: 7. Germline-derived CDR1 and CDR2 are SGHRS and YFSETQ. CDR3 nucleotide sequence: TGCGCCAGCAGCCGGGTGGGACAGAACTCCTACAATGAGCAGTTCTTC. Amino acids: CASSRVGQNSYNEQFF.

This clone was observed a few times. The genes are TRBV15 and TRBJ1-5; TRBD1 is a possible D gene (6 bases). The CDR3 totals 13 residues. Germline values: CDR1 LNHNV, CDR2 YYDKDF (reference sequence). Trimming took 5 bases from V and 4 from J, leaving 9 bases between them. CDR3 residues: CATSGQRNQPQHF. CDR3 DNA: TGTGCCACCAGCGGACAGCGGAATCAGCCCCAGCATTTT. The variable domain in full, completed from reference TRBV15 and TRBJ1-5, reads DAMVIQNPRYQVTQFGKPVTLSCSQTLNHNVMYWYQQKSSQAPKLLFHYYDKDFNNEADTPDNFQSRRPNTSFCFLDIRSPGLGDTAMYLCATSGQRNQPQHFGDGTRLSIL.

This clone was observed a few times. The CDR3 DNA sequence: TGTGCCAGCAGCAAAGTAAACAGGGCCAACACCGGGGAGCTGTTTTTT. Its translation: CASSKVNRANTGELFF. The rearrangement joins TRBV21-1 to TRBJ2-2; no check of the table's D call, TRBD1, against the DNA was made. TRBV21-1 is a known pseudogene. This CDR3 has 16 residues.

This rearrangement joins TRBV28 to TRBJ2-7; 7 bases fit TRBD1. The germline V gene encodes CDR1 MDHEN and CDR2 SYDVKM. V was pared by 8 bases and J by 0 bases, with 7 bases of the junction left unmatched. This CDR3 contains 14 residues. This CDR3 reads CASGSTGRSYEQYF. CDR3 coding DNA: TGTGCCAGCGGTTCGACAGGGCGCTCCTACGAGCAGTACTTC.

V and J are TRBV19 and TRBJ2-3; 10 bases match TRBD2. The CDR3 consists of 14 residues. Per the germline V gene, CDR1 is LNHDA and CDR2 is SQIVND (reference sequence). The junction had 4 bases not matched to a gene; V was cut back by 6 bases and J by 4 bases. CDR3 amino acids: CASRLAGVPDTQYF. In DNA form, the CDR3 reads TGTGCCAGTAGGCTAGCGGGAGTTCCAGATACGCAGTATTTT.

In this sample, this clone turned up a few times. The chain employs TRBV5-8 and TRBJ2-1; the D is unclear. In germline, CDR1 is SGHTS, CDR2 YDEGEE. The V gene lost 3 bases and the J gene lost 3 bases, with 7 bases spanning the gap. The CDR3 spans 13 residues. The CDR3, as DNA: TGTGCCAGCAGCTATGAGCTCTACAATGAGCAGTTCTTC. It encodes CASSYELYNEQFF.

This rearrangement joins TRBV28 to TRBJ2-6, with 7 bases lining up with TRBD1. The CDR3 spans 16 residues. CDR1 is MDHEN, CDR2 SYDVKM, per germline. After removal of 8 bases from V and 2 bases from J, the junction contained 9 bases not matched to a gene. The CDR3 nucleotides read TGTGCCAGCGGATTTATACAGGGGACTGGGGCCAACGTCCTGACTTTC. This encodes CASGFIQGTGANVLTF.

The genes are TRBV10-3 and TRBJ2-1; 11 bases match TRBD2. Trimming removed 6 bases from V and 7 bases from J; junction bases left unmatched: 11. This CDR3 region has 16 residues. From germline, CDR1 is ENHRY and CDR2 SYGVKD. The DNA for the CDR3 is TGTGCCATCAGCAAGAATAGCGGGGGGGCTAATAATGAGCAGTTCTTC. It translates to CAISKNSGGANNEQFF.

The rearrangement uses TRBV5-1 and TRBJ2-3; no definite D call. The CDR3 extends over 16 amino acids. V lost 0 bases and J 0 bases, leaving 11 bases between the germline ends. CDR1 and CDR2 (germline): SGHRS, YFSETQ. The CDR3 is CASSLVGHLSTDTQYF. In DNA form, the CDR3 reads TGCGCCAGCAGCTTGGTGGGCCACTTAAGCACAGATACGCAGTATTTT.

The chain couples TRBV19 to TRBJ2-7; D may be TRBD1 or TRBD2 (5 bases each). This CDR3 is 13 amino acids long. V was clipped by 9 bases and J by 1 base, with 13 bases between them. Germline V lookup: CDR1 LNHDA, CDR2 SQIVND (reference sequence). The CDR3 DNA sequence: TGTGCCAGCAATAGGGACGGTTCCTACGAGCAGTACTTC. Its protein product is CASNRDGSYEQYF.

The V gene is TRBV6-8, the J gene TRBJ1-1; TRBD1 matches at 8 bases. V lost 6 bases to trimming and J lost 3 bases; unmatched junction nucleotides: 12. Germline V gives CDR1 MNHGY, CDR2 SAAAGT. This CDR3 has 16 residues. CDR3 protein: CASRLGQGSMYTEAFF. The CDR3 DNA sequence: TGTGCCAGCAGGCTCGGACAGGGTAGTATGTACACTGAAGCTTTCTTT.

This chain joins TRBV6-5 and TRBJ2-7; weak D call: TRBD2 (5 bases). Trimming cost V 6 bases and J 3 bases, with 18 bases left between them. Per germline, CDR1 MNHEY and CDR2 SVGAGI. CDR3 length: 15 amino acids. CDR3: CASRAGETGGYEQYF. In nucleotides, the CDR3 is TGTGCCAGCAGGGCCGGGGAGACCGGAGGCTACGAGCAGTACTTC.

This clone turned up a few times. CDR3 in DNA: TGTGCCAGCCCCCTCAGAAGCAGGGGGCTTGGCTACACCTTC. Encoded protein: CASPLRSRGLGYTF. V gene TRBV7-9 combines with J gene TRBJ1-2; 8 positions agree with TRBD1. This CDR3 spans 14 amino acids. CDR1 and CDR2 (germline): SEHNR, FQNEAQ (reference sequence). J was trimmed by 7 bases and V by 8 bases; bases with no gene match: 12.